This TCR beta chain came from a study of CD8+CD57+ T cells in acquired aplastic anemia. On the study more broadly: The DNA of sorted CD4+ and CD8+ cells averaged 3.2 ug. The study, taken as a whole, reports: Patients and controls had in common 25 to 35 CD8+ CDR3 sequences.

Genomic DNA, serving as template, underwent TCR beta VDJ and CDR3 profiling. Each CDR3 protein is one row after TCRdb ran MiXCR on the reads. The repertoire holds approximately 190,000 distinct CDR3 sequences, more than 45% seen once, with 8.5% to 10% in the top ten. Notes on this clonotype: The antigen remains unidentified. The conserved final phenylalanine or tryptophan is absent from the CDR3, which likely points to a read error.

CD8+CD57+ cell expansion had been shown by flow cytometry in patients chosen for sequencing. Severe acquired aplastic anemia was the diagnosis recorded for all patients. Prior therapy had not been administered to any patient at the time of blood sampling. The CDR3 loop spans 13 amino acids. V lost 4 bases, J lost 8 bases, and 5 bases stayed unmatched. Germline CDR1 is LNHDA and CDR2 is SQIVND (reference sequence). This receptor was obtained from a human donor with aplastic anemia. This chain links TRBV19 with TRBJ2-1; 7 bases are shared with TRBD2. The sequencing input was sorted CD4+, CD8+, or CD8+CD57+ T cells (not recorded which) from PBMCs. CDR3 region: CASSKKGLYEQFS. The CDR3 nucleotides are TGTGCCAGTAGTAAAAAGGGACTATATGAGCAGTTCTCC.